The text below deals with one TCR beta chain. A single count supports this clone. Its cognate antigen has yet to be identified. The input lacks base qualities; no much larger clone sits a single base away. Other DNA sequences in the same sample also yield this CDR3. The data stem from a study of blood T cell repertoires in COVID-19 (dated by TCRdb to about 2020). At the level of the whole study: Samples covering the acute and convalescent phases of COVID-19 were provided by collaborators in the United States, Italy and Spain. Samples were obtained from the ongoing ImmuneRACE study (first 160 participants) and from approximately 1,200 subjects provided by 6 global collaborators. Sample metadata almost always included a de-identified subject ID, COVID-19 status, age in years and sex. Deeply sampled blood TCRbeta repertoires from subjects exposed to, actively infected with, or recovered from COVID-19 were included in the dataset. A freely available public database, intended as a resource for researchers studying the immune response to SARS-CoV-2, is where the repertoires were released. Where available, HLA class I and class II types were obtained from metadata supplied by the sample provider rather than from assay-based typing. The prospective study material was composed of cDNA or gDNA derived from T cells, B-cell-depleted T cells, or PBMCs. Paper-wide results and their limitations: The amount of clinical and demographic metadata varied by source and participant and was provided uncurated.

TCRbeta CDR3 regions were amplified from genomic DNA by means of the immunoSEQ Assay, a bias-controlled multiplex PCR. As for the original processing: Nucleated cell counts per sample were estimated from amplification of reference gene primers within the assay. Sequence reads were collapsed and filtered to measure the absolute abundance of every unique TCRbeta CDR3 rearrangement. For each sample, productive Simpson clonality was calculated by taking the square root of Simpson's diversity index across productive rearrangements. Not all clones reach the TCRdb copy of this immuneACCESS table, which keeps in-frame sequences only. Checked studies attribute under half of the gap to unresolved V genes and leave the rest unexplained. That table is the source of V, J and clone size, and D and trimming were worked out from the DNA. The sample records around 230,000 clones, 75% to 85% of which are singletons. The top ten constitute around 2.4% of the sample.

A second Seattle source provided samples from volunteer blood donors who had recovered from COVID-19. Whole blood was collected in K2EDTA tubes by collaborating institutions according to the institutions' own protocols. Collaborator samples were shipped for TCRbeta analysis as frozen whole blood, isolated PBMCs, or DNA extracted from either sample type. The clonotype originates from a man aged 40-55 years who had recovered from COVID-19. The sequencing input was peripheral blood.

The CDR3 protein sequence reads: CASSLGTSSYNEQFF. The nucleotide sequence is TGTGCCAGCAGCTTGGGTACTAGCTCCTACAATGAGCAGTTCTTC. This sequence uses TRBV5-5 and TRBJ2-1; the D gene is perhaps TRBD2, from 5 matching bases. CDR1 and CDR2 are read off the germline V gene (reference sequence) as SGHKS and YYEKEE. Including the terminal cysteine and phenylalanine, the CDR3 comprises 15 residues. Solely the CDR3 DNA is kept, with 45 bases framed from the first base. The V and J ends are trimmed by 0 bases and 0 bases, leaving 7 bases between them.